A single sample is the source of the 8 T cell receptor beta chains below, sequenced in a study of T cells after yellow fever vaccination (dated by TCRdb to between 2018 and 2021). Library method: 5' RACE. Sequencing took place on an Illumina HiSeq 2500. TCRdb passed the public sequencing reads through fastp at Q25 and MiXCR, retaining productive beta sequences. Rows are combined by CDR3 protein, so each entry shows the most common genes and DNA. The sample yields hundreds of thousands of distinct CDR3 sequences; under 25% were counted once. The top ten clones comprise roughly 13% of the sample. This sample's treatment or condition label indicates: live attenuated yellow fever vaccine strain. The specimen comprised PBMCs, sampled 15 days after the yellow fever booster vaccination. The source is a man aged 25 to 45 who received the YFV17D yellow fever vaccine.

This clonotype came up a few times. The chain combines TRBV7-2 with TRBJ2-5; 8 bases fit TRBD2. Germline V gives CDR1 SGHTA, CDR2 FQGNSA. The CDR3 length is 14 residues. Trimming removed 1 base from V and 8 bases from J; junction bases left unmatched: 6. The CDR3 region is CASSLEAGDGTQYF. CDR3 DNA: TGTGCCAGCAGCTTAGAAGCGGGAGATGGAACCCAGTACTTC.

This sequence joins TRBV28 and TRBJ1-1; TRBD1 agrees at 7 bases. Trimming at V came to 8 bases and at J to 0 bases, leaving 9 bases not matched to a gene. The CDR3 loop spans 15 amino acids. Per the germline V gene, CDR1 is MDHEN and CDR2 is SYDVKM. CDR3 nucleotide sequence: TGTGCCAGCGATGACAGGGACTACATGAACACTGAAGCTTTCTTT. Translation gives CASDDRDYMNTEAFF.

The chain uses TRBV7-9 and TRBJ2-2; no definite D call. Trimming took 0 bases from V and 6 from J, leaving 14 bases between them. The CDR3 totals 16 residues. Germline V gene lookup returns CDR1 SEHNR and CDR2 FQNEAQ (reference sequence). The CDR3 nucleotides are TGTGCCAGCAGCTTAGCGCTTGCGTTGGTCGCCGGGGAGCTGTTTTTT. Its translation: CASSLALALVAGELFF.

This rearrangement joins TRBV7-2 to TRBJ2-2; 13 bases align to TRBD2. The germline V gene has CDR1 SGHTA and CDR2 FQGNSA. The J segment lost 7 bases and the V segment lost 6 bases, leaving 11 bases of the junction unmatched. This CDR3 is 17 amino acids long. The CDR3 loop reads CASRPVTSGRAIGELFF. DNA for the CDR3: TGTGCCAGCAGACCCGTAACTAGCGGGAGGGCCATCGGGGAGCTGTTTTTT.

The table lists this clonotype with many counts. The rearrangement joins TRBV5-1 to TRBJ2-3; D is perhaps TRBD1 (6 bases). Trimming removed 5 bases at V and 1 base at J, with 11 bases between. CDR3 size: 14 residues. Germline values: CDR1 SGHRS, CDR2 YFSETQ. CDR3 nucleotide sequence: TGCGCCAGCAGTGAGGGACAACGCACAGATACGCAGTATTTT. Amino acids: CASSEGQRTDTQYF.

This clonotype was seen only a few times. The chain is built from TRBV12-3 or TRBV12-4 and TRBJ1-6; D ambiguous. The CDR3 runs 14 residues. The V end was cut by 2 bases, the J end by 7 bases, with 9 bases between. The CDR3 loop reads CASSLKVGNSPLHF. The CDR3 nucleotides are TGTGCCAGCAGTTTAAAGGTGGGGAATTCACCCCTCCACTTT.

The chain has TRBV12-3 or TRBV12-4 and TRBJ2-2; tentatively, D is TRBD1 or TRBD2 (5 bases each). The CDR3 is made up of 13 amino acids. Trimming removed 5 bases at V and 9 bases at J, with 13 bases between. The CDR3 sequence is CASSPRGARELFF. In DNA form, the CDR3 reads TGTGCCAGCAGTCCGCGAGGGGCGAGGGAGCTGTTTTTT.

This clonotype was counted only a few times. V gene TRBV7-8 combines with J gene TRBJ2-7; D uncertain. Between the trimmed V and J ends, which lost 1 base and 0 bases, there was a span of 10 bases. Germline V lookup: CDR1 SGHVS, CDR2 FQNEAQ. The CDR3 is made up of 15 amino acids. CDR3 loop: CASSLDPVISYEQYF. The CDR3 DNA sequence: TGTGCCAGCAGCTTAGACCCCGTTATCTCCTACGAGCAGTACTTC.